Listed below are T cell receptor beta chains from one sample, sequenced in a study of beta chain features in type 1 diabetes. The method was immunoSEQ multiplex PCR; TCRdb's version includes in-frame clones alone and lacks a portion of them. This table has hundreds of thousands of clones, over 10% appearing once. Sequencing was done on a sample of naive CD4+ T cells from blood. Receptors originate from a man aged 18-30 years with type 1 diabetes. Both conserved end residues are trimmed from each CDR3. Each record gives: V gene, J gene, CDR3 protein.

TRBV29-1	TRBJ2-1	SVDSGGQF
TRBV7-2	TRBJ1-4	ASSYGQGEKLF
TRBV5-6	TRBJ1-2	ASSPTGSANYGYT
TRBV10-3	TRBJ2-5	AISRTAQETQY
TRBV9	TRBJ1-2	ASSVEEGSYGYT
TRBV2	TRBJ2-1	ASGKFGDEQF
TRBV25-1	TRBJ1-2	ASGTGVNYGYT
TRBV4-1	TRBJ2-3	ASSQEGLAGGTQY
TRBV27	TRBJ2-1	ASRSPSGGTNEQF
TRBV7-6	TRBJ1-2	ASSYQTGGSGYT
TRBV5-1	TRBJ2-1	ASSFGAGPVMGITRF
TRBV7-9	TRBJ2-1	ASTLILLGADNEQF
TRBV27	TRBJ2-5	ASSLDREGTQY
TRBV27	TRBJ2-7	ASSLGHLSYEQY
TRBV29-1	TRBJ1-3	SVASGVSSGNTIY
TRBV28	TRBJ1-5	ASSSAGDDQPQH
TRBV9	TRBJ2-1	ASSGSGQVYNEQF
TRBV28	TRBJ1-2	ASSLAGSGNYGYT
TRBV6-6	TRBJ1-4	ASSLYRDTSNEKLF
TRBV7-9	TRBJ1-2	ASSLALTGYT
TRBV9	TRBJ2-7	ASSVEAGLPYEQY
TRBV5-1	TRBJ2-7	ASSLAGTSYEQY
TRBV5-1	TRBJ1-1	ASREGDPNTEAF
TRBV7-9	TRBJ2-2	ASSPSGVNTGELF
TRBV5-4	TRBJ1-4	ASSSGQSEKLF
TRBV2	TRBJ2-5	ASNYQETQY
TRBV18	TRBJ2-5	ASSPTLDRTSEETQY
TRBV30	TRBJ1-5	AWSVGGGNQPQH
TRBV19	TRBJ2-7	ASSIGVAYEQY
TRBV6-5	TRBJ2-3	ASSRDREEADTQY
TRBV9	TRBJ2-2	ASSARNTGELF
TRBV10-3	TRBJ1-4	AISESEGSEKLF
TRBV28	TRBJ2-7	ASRSDPYEQY
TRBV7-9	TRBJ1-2	ASSPAVRDPRHYGYT
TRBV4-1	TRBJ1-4	ASSQDPPGHSTNEKLF
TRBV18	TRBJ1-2	ASSPVTALSNYGYT
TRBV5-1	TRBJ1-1	ASSLEGGPLNTEAF
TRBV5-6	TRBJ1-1	ASSLIDIGTEAF
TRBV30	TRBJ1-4	AWSVKGDGVGQINEKLF
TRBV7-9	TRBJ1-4	ASSFHATNEKLF
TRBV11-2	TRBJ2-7	ASSSDRGYEQY
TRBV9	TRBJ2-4	ASSSHPGGGLNIQY
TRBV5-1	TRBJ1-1	ASSLGTADTEAF
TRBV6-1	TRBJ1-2	ASSAYWALNYGYT
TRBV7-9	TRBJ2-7	ASSLRVLGDSYEQY
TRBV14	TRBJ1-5	ASSQEGTGSNQPQH
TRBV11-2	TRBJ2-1	ASSLRSPSYNEQF
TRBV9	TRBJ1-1	ASSVGWWGTNTEAF
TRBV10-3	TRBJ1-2	AISEGATGVRYGYT
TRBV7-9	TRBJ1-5	ASSQRGEGQPQH
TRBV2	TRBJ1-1	ASSEAGRSEAF
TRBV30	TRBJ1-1	AWSTHRVITEAF
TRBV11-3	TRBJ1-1	ASSPRAGNTEAF